This is a list of T cell receptor beta chains from one sample in a study of T cells after yellow fever vaccination. TCRdb processed the 5' RACE reads anew with MiXCR; each CDR3 protein has one entry. The sample lists fewer than 450,000 distinct CDR3 sequences, roughly 10% occurring once. Here the sequenced sample was PBMCs, taken on the day of the first yellow fever vaccination. These receptors came from a man younger than 35 who received the YFV17D yellow fever vaccine. CDR3s include the opening cysteine and the closing phenylalanine or tryptophan. Fields, in order: clone size, V gene, D gene, J gene, CDR3 protein, CDR3 DNA. The D gene is left open where the match is weak. Only part of the rows carry a size: once, few, many, or a class if the clone is expanded.

few	TRBV30	-	TRBJ2-1	CACAPAASEQFF	TGTGCCTGCGCGCCAGCGGCCTCCGAGCAGTTCTTC
-	TRBV12-3/TRBV12-4	TRBD2	TRBJ2-3	CASSSHGLVGDTQYF	TGTGCCAGCAGTTCCCATGGACTAGTAGGAGATACGCAGTATTTT
-	TRBV2	TRBD1	TRBJ1-5	CASSVGQYSNQPQHF	TGTGCCAGCAGTGTGGGACAGTATAGCAATCAGCCCCAGCATTTT
few	TRBV29-1	-	TRBJ1-1	CSVAISAEAFF	TGCAGCGTCGCCATTTCCGCTGAAGCTTTCTTT
few	TRBV5-1	TRBD2	TRBJ2-1	CASRTAAGGPMGYNEQFF	TGCGCCAGCCGGACCGCAGCGGGGGGGCCAATGGGATACAATGAGCAGTTCTTC
few	TRBV24-1	-	TRBJ1-5	CATSDPGGDQPQHF	TGTGCCACCAGTGACCCGGGAGGGGATCAGCCCCAGCATTTT
-	TRBV7-6	-	TRBJ1-2	CASSYYRAGYTF	TGTGCCAGCAGCTACTACAGGGCTGGCTACACCTTC
few	TRBV27	-	TRBJ1-1	CASSLDTSRVSEAFF	TGTGCCAGCAGTTTAGATACTTCAAGGGTATCGGAAGCTTTCTTT
few	TRBV9	TRBD1	TRBJ1-3	CASSTRTGASGNTIYF	TGTGCCAGCAGCACCCGGACAGGGGCATCTGGAAACACCATATATTTT
few	TRBV12-3/TRBV12-4	-	TRBJ2-2	CASSRTNTGELFF	TGTGCCAGCAGCCGGACGAACACCGGGGAGCTGTTTTTT
few	TRBV6-1	TRBD2	TRBJ2-7	CASSEPGGILEQYF	TGTGCCAGCAGTGAACCCGGGGGGATTCTCGAGCAGTACTTC
-	TRBV24-1	-	TRBJ1-3	CGASDWDLGGNTIYF	TGTGGGGCCAGTGATTGGGACCTAGGTGGAAACACCATATATTTT
-	TRBV6-1	-	TRBJ1-5	CASSENLPELWRPQHF	TGTGCCAGCAGTGAAAACCTTCCAGAACTTTGGAGGCCCCAGCATTTT
many	TRBV7-9	TRBD1	TRBJ2-5	CASSEDRVMETQYF	TGTGCCAGCTCCGAGGACAGGGTAATGGAGACCCAGTACTTC
-	TRBV28	-	TRBJ2-1	CASSFPPPEQFF	TGTGCCAGCAGTTTTCCCCCCCCTGAGCAGTTCTTC
-	TRBV4-3	-	TRBJ1-2	CASSLDTINYGYTF	TGCGCCAGCAGCCTGGACACCATTAACTATGGCTACACCTTC
many	TRBV12-3/TRBV12-4	-	TRBJ1-5	CASSLEVLDQPQHF	TGTGCCAGCAGTTTAGAAGTCTTGGATCAGCCCCAGCATTTT
-	TRBV20-1	TRBD2	TRBJ2-1	CSASRASGGNEQFF	TGCAGTGCTAGTAGGGCTAGCGGGGGAAATGAGCAGTTCTTC
many	TRBV4-1	-	TRBJ1-4	CASSQGTGTNEKLFF	TGCGCCAGCAGCCAGGGTACAGGGACTAATGAAAAACTGTTTTTT
many	TRBV24-1	-	TRBJ2-1	CATSDPKLTGSSYNEQFF	TGTGCCACCAGTGATCCAAAACTAACAGGGAGCTCCTACAATGAGCAGTTCTTC
few	TRBV4-2	-	TRBJ1-6	CASSQDFLGSPLHF	TGTGCCAGCAGCCAAGACTTCCTGGGTTCACCCCTCCACTTT
few	TRBV19	-	TRBJ2-2	CASSSPGDTGELFF	TGTGCCAGTAGTTCGCCCGGGGACACCGGGGAGCTGTTTTTT
many	TRBV11-1	-	TRBJ1-4	CASSSDLIPLSRIEKLFF	TGTGCCAGCAGCTCCGACCTAATACCGCTATCAAGGATCGAAAAACTGTTTTTT
-	TRBV11-2	-	TRBJ2-5	CASAGGRQETQYF	TGTGCCAGCGCCGGGGGACGCCAAGAGACCCAGTACTTC
many	TRBV6-2/TRBV6-3	-	TRBJ1-5	CASSSISYSNQPQHF	TGTGCCAGCAGTTCAATTTCTTATAGCAATCAGCCCCAGCATTTT
few	TRBV2	TRBD1	TRBJ2-5	CARGTGQETQYF	TGTGCCAGAGGGACAGGGCAAGAGACCCAGTACTTC
many	TRBV4-1	-	TRBJ1-5	CASSQDRSGGQPQHF	TGCGCCAGCAGCCAAGATAGGTCGGGCGGTCAGCCCCAGCATTTT
few	TRBV5-6	-	TRBJ2-3	CASSPGLSRDTQYF	TGTGCCAGCAGCCCCGGGCTTAGTAGGGATACGCAGTATTTT
few	TRBV6-6	-	TRBJ1-2	CASSRNGYTF	TGTGCCAGCAGTCGGAATGGCTACACCTTC
few	TRBV25-1	TRBD2	TRBJ2-1	CASRTSGGASEQFF	TGTGCCTCCCGGACTAGCGGGGGGGCGAGTGAGCAGTTCTTC
-	TRBV29-1	TRBD2	TRBJ2-3	CSGGAGDTQYF	TGCAGCGGGGGAGCGGGGGATACGCAGTATTTT
many	TRBV5-1	TRBD1	TRBJ2-5	CASSLGQGQETQYF	TGCGCCAGCAGCTTGGGACAGGGCCAAGAGACCCAGTACTTC
-	TRBV13	TRBD1	TRBJ2-5	CASSLSFADRAAETQYF	TGTGCCAGCAGCTTAAGCTTCGCGGACAGGGCCGCGGAGACCCAGTACTTC
few	TRBV4-3	-	TRBJ1-4	CASSQDLFTTNEKLFF	TGCGCCAGCAGCCAAGATTTGTTCACAACTAATGAAAAACTGTTTTTT
many	TRBV5-1	-	TRBJ2-3	CASSLAVGSTDTQYF	TGCGCCAGCAGCTTGGCCGTCGGGAGCACAGATACGCAGTATTTT
few	TRBV6-6	-	TRBJ1-5	CASSYGRYQPQHF	TGTGCCAGCAGTTACGGGAGGTATCAGCCCCAGCATTTT
few	TRBV3-1	-	TRBJ2-7	CASTNGVDEQYF	TGTGCCAGCACCAATGGGGTCGACGAGCAGTACTTC
-	TRBV3-1	-	TRBJ2-3	CASSLNWGGLTDTQYF	TGTGCCAGCAGCCTGAACTGGGGGGGCCTCACAGATACGCAGTATTTT
few	TRBV6-1	-	TRBJ2-1	CASLGWGNEQFF	TGTGCCAGCCTCGGATGGGGCAATGAGCAGTTCTTC
-	TRBV5-1	-	TRBJ2-3	CASAIGGPGTDTQYF	TGCGCCAGCGCCATAGGGGGGCCCGGCACAGATACGCAGTATTTT
medium-sized	TRBV3-1	-	TRBJ1-6	CASSQVGFYSPLHF	TGTGCCAGCAGCCAAGTTGGGTTTTATTCACCCCTCCACTTT
-	TRBV7-9	-	TRBJ1-5	CASGRDNQPQHF	TGTGCCAGCGGCCGCGATAATCAGCCCCAGCATTTT
many	TRBV18	-	TRBJ2-5	CASSPAGSETQYF	TGTGCCAGCTCACCAGCGGGGAGCGAGACCCAGTACTTC
many	TRBV6-5	TRBD1	TRBJ1-4	CASSYTGGTNEKLFF	TGTGCCAGCAGCTACACAGGGGGGACTAATGAAAAACTGTTTTTT
few	TRBV9	-	TRBJ2-3	CASSLQGGGGLTDTQYF	TGTGCCAGCAGCCTCCAGGGGGGCGGGGGCCTCACAGATACGCAGTATTTT
-	TRBV29-1	-	TRBJ2-5	CSVEASEQETQYF	TGCAGCGTTGAGGCTAGCGAGCAAGAGACCCAGTACTTC
-	TRBV4-3	-	TRBJ2-1	CASSQVILSSYNEQFF	TGCGCCAGCAGCCAAGTTATTCTTAGCTCCTACAATGAGCAGTTCTTC